The T cell receptor (beta chain) described here comes from a study of cytomegalovirus exposure and HLA in healthy donors. Broader study findings: It was 150 to 200 TCR beta chains that were listed as cytomegalovirus-associated. Follow-up analysis seemed to connect common viral pathogens with several of the most significant clusters identified.

Germline lookup yields CDR1 SGHTA and CDR2 FQGNSA. The CDR3 has 15 residues. Donors counted as nominally healthy when sampled, yet unrecorded immune exposures were likely. Primers: 60 Vbeta forward and 13 Jbeta reverse. Here immunoSEQ multiplex PCR was the method, and the copy in TCRdb shows in-frame clones only, minus some. This table holds fewer than 200,000 clones, 80% found once. As regards this clone: As yet, its antigen is unknown. At one end, the junction sequence differs from germline, possibly due to a read error.

The chain couples TRBV7-2 to TRBJ2-5; weak D call: TRBD2 (7 bases). The sequence was obtained from a woman aged 45-65 years in good health and CMV-seronegative. Sequencing used PBMCs. The chain's CDR3 is CASSLVTGREETRYF. CDR3 nucleotide sequence: TGTGCCAGCAGCTTAGTCACAGGGAGGGAAGAGACCCGGTACTTC.